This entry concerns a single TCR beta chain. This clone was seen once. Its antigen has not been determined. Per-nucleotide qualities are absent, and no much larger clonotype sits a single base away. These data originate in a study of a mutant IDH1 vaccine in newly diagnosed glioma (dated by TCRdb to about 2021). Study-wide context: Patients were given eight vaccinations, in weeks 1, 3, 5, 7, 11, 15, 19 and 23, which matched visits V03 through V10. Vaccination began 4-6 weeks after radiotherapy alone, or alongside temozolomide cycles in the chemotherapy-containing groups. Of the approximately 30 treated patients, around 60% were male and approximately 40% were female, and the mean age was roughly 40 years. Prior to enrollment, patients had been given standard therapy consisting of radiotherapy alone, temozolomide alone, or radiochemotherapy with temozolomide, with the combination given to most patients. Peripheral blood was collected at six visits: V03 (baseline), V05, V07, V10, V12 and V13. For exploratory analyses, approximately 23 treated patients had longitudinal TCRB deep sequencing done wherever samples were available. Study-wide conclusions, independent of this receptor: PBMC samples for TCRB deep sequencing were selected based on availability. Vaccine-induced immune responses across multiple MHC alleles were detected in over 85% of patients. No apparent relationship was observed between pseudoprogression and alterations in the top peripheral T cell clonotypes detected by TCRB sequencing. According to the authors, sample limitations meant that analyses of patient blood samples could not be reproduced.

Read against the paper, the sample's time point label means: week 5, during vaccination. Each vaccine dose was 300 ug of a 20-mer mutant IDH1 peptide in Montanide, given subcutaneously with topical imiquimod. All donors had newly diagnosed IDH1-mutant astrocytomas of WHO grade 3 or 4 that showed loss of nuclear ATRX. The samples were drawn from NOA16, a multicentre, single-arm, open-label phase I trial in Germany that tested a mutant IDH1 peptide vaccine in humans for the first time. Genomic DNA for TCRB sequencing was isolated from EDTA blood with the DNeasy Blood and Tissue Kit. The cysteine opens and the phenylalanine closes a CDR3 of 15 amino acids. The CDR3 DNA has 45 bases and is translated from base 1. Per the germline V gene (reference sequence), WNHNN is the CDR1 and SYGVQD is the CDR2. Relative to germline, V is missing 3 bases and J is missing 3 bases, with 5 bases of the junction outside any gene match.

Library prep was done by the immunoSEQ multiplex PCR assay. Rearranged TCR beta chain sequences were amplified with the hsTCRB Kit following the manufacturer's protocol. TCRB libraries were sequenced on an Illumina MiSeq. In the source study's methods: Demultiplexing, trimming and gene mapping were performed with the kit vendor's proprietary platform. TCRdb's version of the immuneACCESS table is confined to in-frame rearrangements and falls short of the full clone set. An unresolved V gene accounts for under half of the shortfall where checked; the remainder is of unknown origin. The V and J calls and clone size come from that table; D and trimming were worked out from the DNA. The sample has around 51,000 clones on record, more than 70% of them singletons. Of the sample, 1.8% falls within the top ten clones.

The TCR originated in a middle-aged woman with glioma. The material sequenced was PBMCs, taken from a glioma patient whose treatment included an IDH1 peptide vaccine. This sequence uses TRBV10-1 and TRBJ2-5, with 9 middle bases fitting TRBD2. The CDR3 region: CASSETLAGKETQYF. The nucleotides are TGCGCCAGCAGTGAAACCCTAGCGGGGAAAGAGACCCAGTACTTC.